The present entry profiles one TCR beta chain with its context. These data come from a study of blood T cell repertoires in COVID-19. CDR3 length: 17 residues. Germline assignment: CDR1 SNHLY and CDR2 FYNNEI. The V segment lost 4 bases and the J segment 4 bases; nucleotides outside the gene matches: 11. Generated by immunoSEQ multiplex PCR, the TCRdb table keeps only in-frame clones and is missing some. The sample has about 160,000 clones; 85% are singletons. The rearrangement joins TRBV2 to TRBJ2-1, with 9 bases that match TRBD2. The clonotype was recovered from a human donor with acute or convalescent COVID-19. The donor label of this sample is uncertain. Sequenced: peripheral blood. This CDR3 reads CASSGRAGGRKYNEQFF. CDR3 bases: TGTGCCAGCAGTGGACGGGCGGGGGGGCGAAAGTACAATGAGCAGTTCTTC.